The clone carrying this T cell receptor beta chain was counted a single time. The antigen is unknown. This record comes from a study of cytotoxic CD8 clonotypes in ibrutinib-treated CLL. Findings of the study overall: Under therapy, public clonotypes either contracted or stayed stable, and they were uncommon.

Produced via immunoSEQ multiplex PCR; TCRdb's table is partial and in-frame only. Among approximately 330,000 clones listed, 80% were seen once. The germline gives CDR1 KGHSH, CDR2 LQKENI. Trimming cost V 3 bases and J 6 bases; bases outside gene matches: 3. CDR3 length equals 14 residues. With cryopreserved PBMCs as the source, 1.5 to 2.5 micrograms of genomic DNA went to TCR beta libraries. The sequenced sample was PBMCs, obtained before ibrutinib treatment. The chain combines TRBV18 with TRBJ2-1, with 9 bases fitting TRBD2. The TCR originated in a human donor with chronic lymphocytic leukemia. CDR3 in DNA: TGTGCCAGCTCACCGCCTAGCGGGACCAATGAGCAGTTCTTC. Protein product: CASSPPSGTNEQFF.